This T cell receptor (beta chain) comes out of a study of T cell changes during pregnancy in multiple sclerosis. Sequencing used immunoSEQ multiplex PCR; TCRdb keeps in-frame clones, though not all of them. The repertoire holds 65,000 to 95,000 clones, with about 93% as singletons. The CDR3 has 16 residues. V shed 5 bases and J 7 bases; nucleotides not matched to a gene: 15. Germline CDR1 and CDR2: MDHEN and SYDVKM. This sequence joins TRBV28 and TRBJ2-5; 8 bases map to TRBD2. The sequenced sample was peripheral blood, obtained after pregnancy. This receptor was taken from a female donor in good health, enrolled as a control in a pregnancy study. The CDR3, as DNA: TGTGCCAGCAGTCTGGGAGGGCCCTCGGGGGGGCGGACCCAGTACTTC. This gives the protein CASSLGGPSGGRTQYF.